Listed below are T cell receptor beta chains from one sample, sequenced in a study of graft-versus-host responses after intestinal transplantation. This table comes from immunoSEQ multiplex PCR, and its TCRdb copy is limited to in-frame clones, with some not included. The table lists fewer than 20,000 clones, 30% to 40% of them singletons. The material sequenced was alloreactive CD4+ T cells from a mixed lymphocyte reaction culture, taken before intestinal transplant. All receptors derive from a human patient who received an intestinal transplant. Both conserved end residues are part of each CDR3. The D gene is left open where the match is weak. Size is stated for part of the rows, as once, few or many counts, or as a class when the clone is expanded.

D,size,J,V,CDR3,DNA
TRBD2,few,TRBJ2-1,TRBV25-1,CASSLFSSTSGKDNEQFF,TGTGCCAGCAGTCTATTCTCCTCGACTAGCGGGAAGGACAATGAGCAGTTCTTC
.,.,TRBJ1-3,TRBV6-1,CASSRPGGLNTIYF,TGTGCCAGCAGCCGGCCCGGGGGCTTGAACACCATATATTTT
TRBD2,.,TRBJ2-2,TRBV5-3,CARSLDLLRRTGTSDGELFF,TGTGCCAGAAGCTTGGACCTCCTACGCCGGACTGGGACTAGCGACGGGGAGCTGTTTTTT
.,.,TRBJ2-7,TRBV18,CASSPLGYEQYF,TGTGCCAGCTCACCACTAGGATACGAGCAGTACTTC
.,medium-sized,TRBJ1-5,TRBV5-4,CASSLGPTNQPQHF,TGTGCCAGCAGCTTGGGCCCGACTAATCAGCCCCAGCATTTT
TRBD2,few,TRBJ2-3,TRBV7-3,CASSYTSGTDTQYF,TGTGCCAGCAGCTACACTAGCGGCACAGATACGCAGTATTTT
.,.,TRBJ1-2,TRBV25-1,CASSGTDAGGYTF,TGTGCCAGCAGTGGGACTGACGCCGGGGGCTACACCTTC
.,.,TRBJ1-2,TRBV29-1,CSVKFRVHGYTF,TGCAGCGTTAAGTTTCGGGTTCATGGCTACACCTTC
.,.,TRBJ2-7,TRBV28,CASSLTTVYEQYF,TGTGCCAGCAGTTTGACGACAGTCTACGAGCAGTACTTC
.,.,TRBJ1-2,TRBV27,CASSSGGAYGYTF,TGTGCCAGCAGTTCTGGAGGGGCCTATGGCTACACCTTC
.,.,TRBJ2-1,TRBV7-3,CASSLNSVSYNEQFF,TGTGCCAGCAGCTTAAACAGTGTCTCCTACAATGAGCAGTTCTTC
.,medium-sized,TRBJ1-3,TRBV7-9,CASSPWGFGNTIYF,TGTGCCAGCAGCCCCTGGGGCTTTGGAAACACCATATATTTT
.,.,TRBJ1-2,TRBV10-3,CAISESPNYGYTF,TGTGCCATCAGTGAGTCCCCTAACTATGGCTACACCTTC
.,.,TRBJ2-7,TRBV14,CASSQFRYEQYF,TGTGCCAGCAGCCAATTCCGGTACGAGCAGTACTTC
.,.,TRBJ1-2,TRBV18,CASSPDSKHGYTF,TGTGCCAGCTCACCGGATTCCAAACATGGCTACACCTTC
.,.,TRBJ1-3,TRBV18,CASSPGQGNTIYF,TGTGCCAGCTCACCTGGACAGGGAAACACCATATATTTT
.,once,TRBJ1-5,TRBV19,CASSISAYSNQPQHF,TGTGCCAGTAGTATCTCAGCGTATAGCAATCAGCCCCAGCATTTT
TRBD1,medium-sized,TRBJ1-2,TRBV7-9,CASSQGAYYGYTF,TGTGCCAGCAGTCAGGGGGCTTACTATGGCTACACCTTC
TRBD2,.,TRBJ2-3,TRBV12-5,CASGPGLGTDTQYF,TGTGCTAGTGGTCCGGGACTAGGGACAGATACGCAGTATTTT
TRBD1,.,TRBJ1-2,TRBV29-1,CSVPTGRMGDYGYTF,TGCAGCGTCCCGACAGGGCGGATGGGGGACTATGGCTACACCTTC
TRBD1,.,TRBJ2-3,TRBV7-9,CASSLDGHRGKDTQYF,TGTGCCAGCAGCTTAGATGGCCACAGGGGGAAGGATACGCAGTATTTT
.,.,TRBJ2-1,TRBV7-3,CASSWGLFNEQFF,TGTGCCAGCAGCTGGGGACTCTTCAATGAGCAGTTCTTC
.,few,TRBJ2-6,TRBV7-9,CASSSGANVLTF,TGTGCCAGCAGCTCTGGGGCCAACGTCCTGACTTTC
TRBD1,few,TRBJ1-6,TRBV4-2,CASSLDAGGDNSPLHF,TGTGCCAGCAGCTTGGACGCAGGGGGCGATAATTCACCCCTCCACTTT
TRBD2,.,TRBJ2-1,TRBV7-9,CASDGGRASEQFF,TGTGCCAGCGATGGCGGGAGGGCTAGCGAGCAGTTCTTC
.,medium-sized,TRBJ1-2,TRBV18,CASSPGGDYGYTF,TGTGCCAGCTCACCTGGCGGGGACTATGGCTACACCTTC
.,.,TRBJ1-2,TRBV6-5,CASTHGAAYGYTF,TGTGCCAGCACCCACGGGGCAGCATATGGCTACACCTTC
.,.,TRBJ1-6,TRBV6-6,CASSYSGAGKNSPLHF,TGTGCCAGCAGTTACTCTGGGGCAGGAAAAAATTCACCCCTCCACTTT
.,.,TRBJ2-2,TRBV7-9,CASSSSGTGELFF,TGTGCCAGCAGCTCCTCAGGCACCGGGGAGCTGTTTTTT
TRBD1,few,TRBJ1-2,TRBV4-1,CASSQDRGEYYGYTF,TGCGCCAGCAGCCAGGACAGGGGGGAATACTATGGCTACACCTTC
TRBD1,.,TRBJ2-3,TRBV5-1,CASSPGQEGTDTQYF,TGCGCCAGCAGCCCTGGACAGGAGGGCACAGATACGCAGTATTTT
.,.,TRBJ2-1,TRBV19,CASSVVETPAYNEQFF,TGTGCCAGTAGTGTGGTCGAGACCCCGGCCTACAATGAGCAGTTCTTC
.,.,TRBJ2-1,TRBV5-1,CASSLTALTEQFF,TGCGCCAGCAGCTTGACCGCTTTGACTGAGCAGTTCTTC
.,.,TRBJ1-6,TRBV5-1,CASSVRTYGSYNSPLHF,TGCGCCAGCAGCGTGAGGACATACGGCTCCTATAATTCACCCCTCCACTTT
.,.,TRBJ1-4,TRBV5-4,CASSPRDGPNEKLFF,TGTGCCAGCAGCCCCAGGGACGGCCCTAATGAAAAACTGTTTTTT
TRBD1,.,TRBJ2-2,TRBV5-1,CASSPGTGGGGELFF,TGCGCCAGCAGTCCCGGGACAGGGGGCGGCGGGGAGCTGTTTTTT
TRBD1,.,TRBJ2-7,TRBV4-1,CASSQLRQGASYEQYF,TGCGCCAGCAGCCAACTTCGACAGGGGGCATCCTACGAGCAGTACTTC
TRBD2,.,TRBJ2-7,TRBV7-9,CASSPTSGSYEQYF,TGTGCCAGCAGCCCGACTAGCGGCTCCTACGAGCAGTACTTC
.,.,TRBJ1-2,TRBV5-5,CASSLLTGPTERTF,TGTGCCAGCAGCTTGTTGACAGGCCCTACCGAGAGGACCTTC
TRBD1,.,TRBJ2-3,TRBV10-1,CAAHQDRGFTDTQYF,TGCGCCGCTCACCAGGACAGGGGATTCACAGATACGCAGTATTTT
.,.,TRBJ1-5,TRBV7-3,CASSPLGQGGNQPQHF,TGTGCCAGCAGCCCCCTTGGGCAGGGTGGAAATCAGCCCCAGCATTTT
TRBD2,once,TRBJ2-1,TRBV2,CASRKAGVYNEQFF,TGTGCCAGCAGGAAAGCGGGGGTCTATAATGAGCAGTTCTTC
.,few,TRBJ1-5,TRBV7-9,CASSPTVGQPQHF,TGTGCCAGCAGCCCGACGGTCGGGCAGCCCCAGCATTTT
.,.,TRBJ2-5,TRBV6-1,CASSEGRVRETQYF,TGTGCCAGCAGTGAGGGCAGGGTGAGGGAGACCCAGTACTTC
.,medium-sized,TRBJ1-3,TRBV9,CASSARYNSGNTIYF,TGTGCCAGCAGCGCCCGATACAACTCTGGAAACACCATATATTTT
.,.,TRBJ2-7,TRBV5-1,CASSLGAGTSIYEQYF,TGCGCCAGCAGCTTGGGAGCGGGTACGTCGATTTACGAGCAGTACTTC
TRBD2,medium-sized,TRBJ2-3,TRBV5-1,CASRILAGGPDTQYF,TGCGCCAGCAGAATTCTAGCGGGAGGTCCAGATACGCAGTATTTT
.,.,TRBJ2-7,TRBV28,CASSPPRRAYEQYF,TGTGCCAGCAGCCCCCCCCGGAGGGCCTACGAGCAGTACTTC
.,few,TRBJ2-5,TRBV6-1,CASRSEETQYF,TGTGCCAGCAGGTCAGAAGAGACCCAGTACTTC
TRBD1,.,TRBJ2-5,TRBV5-1,CASRLTAGTGQGTQYF,TGCGCCAGCAGGTTGACCGCCGGGACAGGGCAAGGGACCCAGTACTTC
TRBD1,.,TRBJ1-2,TRBV7-9,CASSLKPAGTDGYTF,TGTGCCAGCAGCTTAAAACCAGCCGGGACAGACGGCTACACCTTC
TRBD1,medium-sized,TRBJ1-2,TRBV19,CAINSWDRRYYGYTF,TGTGCCATCAACTCTTGGGACAGGCGCTACTATGGCTACACCTTC
.,.,TRBJ2-1,TRBV6-4,CASSDREGNEQFF,TGTGCCAGCAGCGACAGGGAGGGCAATGAGCAGTTCTTC
TRBD2,few,TRBJ2-5,TRBV5-1,CASTTGHGGGETQYF,TGCGCCAGCACCACCGGGCACGGGGGGGGAGAGACCCAGTACTTC
.,few,TRBJ2-7,TRBV18,CASSPEALPTYEQYF,TGTGCCAGCTCACCAGAGGCTTTACCCACCTACGAGCAGTACTTC
TRBD1,.,TRBJ2-5,TRBV5-4,CASSYRGYQETQYF,TGTGCCAGCAGCTACAGGGGGTACCAAGAGACCCAGTACTTC
.,.,TRBJ1-2,TRBV5-5,CASSLSPGGRGYGYTF,TGTGCCAGCAGCTTGTCCCCGGGAGGGAGGGGCTATGGCTACACCTTC
.,medium-sized,TRBJ1-4,TRBV7-9,CASSLTDEKLFF,TGTGCCAGCAGCCTGACGGATGAAAAACTGTTTTTT
.,.,TRBJ2-5,TRBV7-9,CASSLGGEETQYF,TGTGCCAGCAGCTTAGGGGGAGAAGAGACCCAGTACTTC
TRBD2,few,TRBJ2-1,TRBV7-3,CASSLASGRDEQFF,TGTGCCAGCAGCTTAGCTAGCGGGAGGGATGAGCAGTTCTTC